Sequencing of this TCR beta chain was carried out in a study of radiotherapy plus CTLA-4 blockade in lung cancer. Study details: Objective responses were recorded in roughly 20% of patients, with disease control recorded in 31%.

In chemo-refractory metastatic non-small-cell lung cancer, patients got ipilimumab CTLA-4 blockade together with focal radiation. Broader study findings: Radiotherapy was combined with ipilimumab, and tumor-derived TCR clones then expanded in blood. Interferon-beta, together with early blood T cell clone dynamics, reportedly best predicted response.

This clone was seen more than once but under ten times. Its antigen is unidentified. The method was immunoSEQ multiplex PCR; TCRdb's version includes in-frame clones alone and lacks a portion of them. The sample has some 49,000 clones; roughly 84% are singletons. This TCR was recovered from a human donor with non-small cell lung cancer whose response to radiotherapy plus ipilimumab could not be evaluated. The sequencing here drew on peripheral blood, taken from a patient treated with radiotherapy plus ipilimumab.

The CDR3 sequence: CASSIGRMEDEQFF. CDR3 bases: TGTGCCAGCAGTATCGGGAGGATGGAGGATGAGCAGTTCTTC. The chain is built from TRBV7-3 and TRBJ2-1, with TRBD2 identical over 7 bases. V lost 6 bases and J lost 8; bases outside the gene matches: 10. Germline V gene lookup returns CDR1 SGHTA and CDR2 FQGTGA. CDR3 size: 14 residues.